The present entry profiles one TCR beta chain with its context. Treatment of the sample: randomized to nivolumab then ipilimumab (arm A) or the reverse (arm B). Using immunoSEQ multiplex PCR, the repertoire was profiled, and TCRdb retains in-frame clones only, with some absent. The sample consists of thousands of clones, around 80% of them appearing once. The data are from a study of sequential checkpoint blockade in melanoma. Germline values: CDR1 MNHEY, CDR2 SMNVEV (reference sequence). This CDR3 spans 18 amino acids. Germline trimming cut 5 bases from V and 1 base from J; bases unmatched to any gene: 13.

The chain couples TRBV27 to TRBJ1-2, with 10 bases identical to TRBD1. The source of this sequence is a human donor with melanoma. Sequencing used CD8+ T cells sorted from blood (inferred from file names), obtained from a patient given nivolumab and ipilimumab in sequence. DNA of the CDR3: TGTGCCAGCAGTCCTGACTGGGACAGGGGTCGAGGTAACTATGGCTACACCTTC. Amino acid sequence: CASSPDWDRGRGNYGYTF.